The entry below gives a single TCR beta chain sequence along with its context. These data belong to a study of blood T cell repertoires in COVID-19. Looking at the study overall: Acute and convalescent COVID-19 specimens originated in the United States, Italy and Spain. The cDNA or gDNA used as material had been derived from T cells, B-cell-depleted T cells, or PBMCs.

The germline V gene has CDR1 SGHTA and CDR2 FQGNSA. Trimming cost V 0 bases and J 0 bases; bases outside gene matches: 3. CDR3 size: 16 residues. Participants, about 18 to 100 years old, spanned 25 or so US areas. Assignments of participants to cohorts depended upon their own reported clinical history. Sequencing was performed with immunoSEQ multiplex PCR; in TCRdb, only in-frame clones are kept and a portion is missing. The sample holds 160,000 or so clones, more than 70% seen once. This TCR was recovered from a man in his 60s who had recovered from COVID-19. Sequences were obtained from PBMCs or T cells enriched from blood (not recorded which). The chain carries TRBV7-2 and TRBJ2-7; 9 bases line up with TRBD2. Here the CDR3 DNA reads TGTGCCAGCAGCTTAGCACGGCGGGGGGGCTCCTACGAGCAGTACTTC. Translating it yields CASSLARRGGSYEQYF.